Listed here is a single T cell receptor (beta chain). The specificity of this receptor is unknown. No much larger clone is present one base from it, and per-base qualities are unavailable. The donors were healthy, HIV-negative adults who had no recently reported acute infections or vaccinations. All donors were Caucasian adults living in Nashville, Tennessee, USA. CD4+ T cells were enriched by magnetic negative selection; naive cells were then positively selected on CD45RA, and the negative fraction formed the memory subset. Blood was obtained by leukapheresis, after which PBMCs were separated by Ficoll-Histopaque density gradient centrifugation and cryopreserved in liquid nitrogen vapor phase. Purity and quantity of every magnetically sorted T cell population were checked by analytical flow cytometry. Genomic DNA was isolated from every sorted fraction and measured by UV absorbance on a Nanodrop 2000c.

This specimen comes from a study of shared clonotypes between healthy human individuals (TCRdb year 2020). For the wider study: The cohort included three men and a couple of women between 18 and 49 years of age. Per donor, three plates each were used for CD4 naive and CD4 memory, two for CD8 naive, and one for CD8 memory. To estimate repertoire size and how much clonotype sharing occurs between individuals, the study deeply sequenced the blood TCR repertoires of about 5 healthy adults. Different laboratories and diverse techniques were used to prepare libraries and sequence TCR repertoires, to increase sequencing depth and limit assay-specific biases. Leukapheresis yielded between about 0.8 and 8.9 billion PBMCs per donor.

Study-level results and caveats: Across a handful of donors, roughly 5% of naive CD4, 3% to 3.5% of naive CD8, 2% to 2.5% of memory CD4, and 0.4% of memory CD8 clonotypes were shared. Larger estimated clonotype richness was generally found for naive subsets than for memory subsets. Clonotypes shared by all four sorted-subset donors showed higher generation probabilities than non-shared clonotypes. The small number of donors limited the genetic and exposure-history diversity represented. Rarefaction of sorted-subset datasets indicated incomplete sequencing despite the large sequencing depth. Sampling was restricted to blood, and TCR repertoires in tissue are likely to differ from TCR repertoires in blood. Pairwise subsampling indicated that sequencing depth was expected to affect the degree of clonotype sharing among donors.

Taken from the germline V gene, the CDR1 and CDR2 loops are SGHVS and FQNEAQ. Clipping removes 2 bases from V and 8 bases from J, with 11 as the unmatched junction base count. CDR3 length: 16 amino acids, cysteine to phenylalanine. Only the CDR3 region is kept as DNA, spanning 48 bases read in frame from base 1. TCR CDR3 regions were amplified from genomic DNA by multiplex PCR using the deep immunoSEQ assay. Genomic DNA extracted from each cell subset was distributed evenly over all wells of several immunoSEQ 96-well plates, and each plate served as one replicate. Each replicate PCR for sorted subsets received around 200 ng genomic DNA, equal to about 29,000 T cell genomes. Purified libraries were measured with a Qubit 3.0 fluorometer, size-checked on a Bioanalyzer 2100, and measured again with the KAPA Library Quantification kit. Each immunoSEQ 96-well plate was sequenced on its own single-read 150-cycle Illumina NextSeq 550 flow cell. The source study handled its data this way. Because the immunoSEQ output included only junctional sequences and no quality scores, the filtering could not be the same as the filtering used for full-length reads. To assign V/J genes and CDR3, sequences were annotated against IMGT germline references using PyIR, a Python wrapper for IgBLAST v1.9. Reads were removed for weak V/J assignments (E-value above 1e-6), missing CDR3, stop codons, out-of-frame junctions, or ambiguous translated residues. V3J clonotypes were defined as sequences sharing the same inferred V gene, J gene, and CDR3 amino acid sequence. To compute the percentage overlap between repertoires, the number of shared unique clonotypes was divided by the size of the smaller repertoire. Three approaches were used to assess repertoire richness: RTK rarefaction, the Chao1 estimator, and Recon v2.1 estimates of unobserved clonotypes. OLGA was used to compute generation probabilities for all TCRbeta clonotypes that the gDNA method yielded from a few donors. The immuneACCESS repertoire file appears here via TCRdb, limited to in-frame rearrangements. These files lack a portion of the clones; in checked studies, under half of the deficit traces to unresolved V genes, and the cause of the others is not known. V and J calls and clone size come straight from that table; D and trimming were deduced from the DNA. This sample gives millions of clones in total; 85% to 95% of them show up just once. The ten most abundant clones make up 0.13% of the sample.

This chain is built from TRBV7-8 and TRBJ2-1, with 8 middle bases fitting TRBD2. The origin of this receptor is a man aged 18 to 29 in good health. Sequencing was done on a sample of naive CD4+ T cells sorted from blood. In the paper's terms, the cell subset or site label means: CD45RA+ positively selected. The CDR3 protein: CASSLFVPPAGDEQFF. In nucleotides, the sequence is TGTGCCAGCAGCTTATTCGTCCCACCAGCGGGGGATGAGCAGTTCTTC.